This T cell receptor (beta chain) was profiled in a study of human T cells and chemical hapten exposure. Time point here: patch test 1, 2 weeks after DPC sensitization. Treatment given: therapeutic diphenylcyclopropenone sensitization with weekly scalp DPC. TCRdb called the RACE reads again in MiXCR, with one record for every CDR3 protein. Of roughly 380,000 distinct CDR3 sequences listed, 4.8% are singletons. This clonotype came up many times. The CDR3 has 13 amino acids. Trimming took off 1 base at V and 3 bases at J, with 10 bases between the two ends. In germline, CDR1 is DFQATT, CDR2 SNEGSKA (reference sequence).

The TCR comes from a woman aged 50 to 60 with alopecia areata. Some clones in this sample may be carry-over from other donors' samples. The sample was whole blood, taken in connection with sensitization to the hapten diphenylcyclopropenone (DPC). This chain joins TRBV20-1 and TRBJ2-7; a possible D gene is TRBD2 (6 bases). In DNA, the CDR3 is TGCAGTGCTAGAGGGACTACCTACTACGAGCAGTACTTC. Its translation: CSARGTTYYEQYF.